This T cell receptor (beta chain) was sequenced during a study of blood T cell repertoires in COVID-19. Study at large: The samples span acute and convalescent COVID-19 from the United States, Italy and Spain.

Ages ranged from roughly 18 to 95 years, with residence in 24 US areas. Grouping used clinical history reported by participants in a survey and questionnaire. In the authors' methods: Amplification of reference gene primers was used by the study to estimate nucleated cell counts. The protocol was immunoSEQ multiplex PCR, while the TCRdb copy is restricted to in-frame clones and leaves out a portion. Clone size and the V and J calls come from that table; the DNA yielded D and trimming. The sample has approximately 300,000 clones, under 95% seen once. The CDR3 is 15 amino acids. Per the germline V gene, CDR1 is SQVTM and CDR2 is ANQGSEA. V dropped 3 bases and J dropped 7 bases, with 22 bases sitting between them.

This clonotype was sampled from a woman aged 25 to 39 who had recovered from COVID-19. Input material: PBMCs or T cells enriched from blood (not recorded which). This rearrangement joins TRBV29-1 to TRBJ2-7; D is perhaps TRBD1 (7 bases). The CDR3 sequence is CSVEFQGGPEGEQYF. In DNA, the CDR3 is TGCAGCGTTGAGTTCCAGGGGGGCCCCGAGGGAGAGCAGTACTTC.